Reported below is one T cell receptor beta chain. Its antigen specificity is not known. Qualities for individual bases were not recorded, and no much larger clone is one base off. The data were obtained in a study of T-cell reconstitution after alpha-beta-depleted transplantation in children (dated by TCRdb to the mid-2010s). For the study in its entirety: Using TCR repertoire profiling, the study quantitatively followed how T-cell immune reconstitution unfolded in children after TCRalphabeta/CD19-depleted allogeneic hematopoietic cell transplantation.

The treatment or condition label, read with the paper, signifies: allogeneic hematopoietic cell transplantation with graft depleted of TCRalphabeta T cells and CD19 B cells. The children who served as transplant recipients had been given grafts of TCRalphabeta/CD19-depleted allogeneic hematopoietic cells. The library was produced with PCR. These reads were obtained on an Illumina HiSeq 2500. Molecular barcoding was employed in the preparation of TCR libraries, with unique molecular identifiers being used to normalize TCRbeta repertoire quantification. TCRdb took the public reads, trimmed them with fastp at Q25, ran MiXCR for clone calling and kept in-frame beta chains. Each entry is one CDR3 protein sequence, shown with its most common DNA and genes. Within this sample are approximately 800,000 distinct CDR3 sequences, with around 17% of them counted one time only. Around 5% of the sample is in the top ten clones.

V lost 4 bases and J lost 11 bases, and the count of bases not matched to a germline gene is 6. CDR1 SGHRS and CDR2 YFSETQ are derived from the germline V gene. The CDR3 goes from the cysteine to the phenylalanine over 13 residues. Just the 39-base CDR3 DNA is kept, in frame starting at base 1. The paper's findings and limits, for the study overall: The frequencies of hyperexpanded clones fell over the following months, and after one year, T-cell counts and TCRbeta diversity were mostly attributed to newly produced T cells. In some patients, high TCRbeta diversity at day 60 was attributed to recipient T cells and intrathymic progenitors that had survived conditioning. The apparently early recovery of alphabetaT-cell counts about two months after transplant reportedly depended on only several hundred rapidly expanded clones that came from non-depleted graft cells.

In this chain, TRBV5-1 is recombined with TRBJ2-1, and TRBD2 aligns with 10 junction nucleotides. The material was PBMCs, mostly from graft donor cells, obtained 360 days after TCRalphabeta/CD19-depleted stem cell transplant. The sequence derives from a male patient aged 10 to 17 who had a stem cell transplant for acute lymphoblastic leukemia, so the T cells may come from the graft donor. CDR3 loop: CASSQGTSAKQFF. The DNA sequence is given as TGCGCCAGCAGCCAGGGGACTAGCGCCAAGCAGTTCTTC.